The 25 T cell receptor beta chains below come from one sample, sequenced in a study of blood T cell repertoires in COVID-19. The method was immunoSEQ multiplex PCR; TCRdb's version includes in-frame clones alone and lacks a portion of them. The table lists roughly 260,000 clones, about 87% of them singletons. The sequenced sample was peripheral blood. The receptors originated from a man aged 55 to 70 who had recovered from COVID-19.

V usage is TRBV5-1 and J usage is TRBJ2-5; D is ambiguous. Germline V gene data show CDR1 as SGHRS and CDR2 as YFSETQ. V dropped 3 bases and J dropped 11 bases, with 14 bases sitting between them. The CDR3 contains 12 residues. CDR3: CASSSDWKRQYF. The CDR3 nucleotides are TGCGCCAGCAGCTCAGACTGGAAAAGACAGTACTTC.

This chain joins TRBV14 and TRBJ2-1, with 12 bases that match TRBD2. The germline V gene has CDR1 SGHDN and CDR2 FVKESK. The V gene end was trimmed by 4 bases and the J gene end by 5 bases; junction bases not matched to a gene: 3. The CDR3 totals 15 residues. For the CDR3, the DNA is TGTGCCAGCAGCCCGACTAGCGGGGGAAACAATGAGCAGTTCTTC. Translating it yields CASSPTSGGNNEQFF. The complete variable domain, with remaining parts taken from reference TRBV14 and TRBJ2-1, reads EAGVTQFPSHSVIEKGQTVTLRCDPISGHDNLYWYRRVMGKEIKFLLHFVKESKQDESGMPNNRFLAERTGGTYSTLKVQPAELEDSGVYFCASSPTSGGNNEQFFGPGTRLTVL.

The J gene is TRBJ2-1, the V gene TRBV6-5; D gene unclear. Germline V CDR1 and CDR2: MNHEY, SVGAGI. This CDR3 is 13 amino acids long. The V gene lost 0 bases and the J gene lost 8 bases, with 8 bases spanning the gap. The CDR3 region has the DNA TGTGCCAGCAGTTACTCGGTCCGGGATGAGCAGTTCTTC. It translates to CASSYSVRDEQFF.

This clone came up many times. Different DNA sequences within this sample yield the same CDR3. The chain has TRBV2 and TRBJ1-2; 9 bases map to TRBD1. This CDR3 is 14 amino acids long. J was trimmed by 7 bases and V by 3 bases; bases with no gene match: 6. Germline loops: CDR1 SNHLY, CDR2 FYNNEI. The DNA for the CDR3 is TGTGCCAGCAGTGAGGGTAGGGACAGGGCTGGCTACACCTTC. Amino acid sequence: CASSEGRDRAGYTF.

This rearrangement joins TRBV10-3 to TRBJ1-1; 12 nucleotides align to TRBD1. The CDR3 is 18 amino acids. Germline CDR1 reads ENHRY; CDR2 reads SYGVKD. V lost 4 bases to trimming and J lost 7 bases; unmatched junction nucleotides: 16. In nucleotides, the CDR3 is TGTGCCATCAGTGGGAGGGACAGGGGGCCCCTGCTCCGGGGTGAAGCTTTCTTT. It codes for CAISGRDRGPLLRGEAFF.

This sequence joins TRBV21-1 and TRBJ2-3; the DNA was not compared with TRBD2, the D call given in the table. TRBV21-1 is designated a pseudogene. The CDR3 extends over 21 amino acids. The chain's CDR3 is CASSNTVPRLAGEERTDTQYF. Here the CDR3 DNA reads TGTGCCAGCAGCAATACGGTTCCGCGACTAGCGGGGGAGGAACGTACAGATACGCAGTATTTT.

The rearrangement uses TRBV19 and TRBJ1-6, with a tentative D call TRBD1 (5 bases). Germline CDR1 reads LNHDA; CDR2 reads SQIVND (reference sequence). The ends were cut back, 2 bases at V and 10 bases at J, with 12 bases in the middle. The CDR3 runs to 14 residues. The CDR3 DNA reads TGTGCCAGTAGTATAAACGGGGGAAACTCACCCCTCCACTTT. Translating it yields CASSINGGNSPLHF.

CDR3 in amino acids: CASSQEGVRTDSGNTIYF. In DNA, the CDR3 is TGTGCCAGCAGCCAAGAGGGAGTACGGACGGATTCTGGAAACACCATATATTTT. J is TRBJ1-3 and V is TRBV4-2; no definite D call. V was pared by 0 bases and J by 1 base, with 16 bases between. The CDR3 totals 18 residues. Per the germline V gene, CDR1 is LGHNA and CDR2 is YNFKEQ.

The V call is TRBV11-2, the J call TRBJ2-7, with TRBD2 matching 7 bases. V dropped 5 bases and J dropped 0; count of bases not matched to a gene: 16. Germline V lookup: CDR1 SGHAT, CDR2 FQNNGV. This CDR3 is built from 18 residues. The CDR3 DNA reads as TGTGCCAGCAGCCGAACTTTCACGGGGGGACTTGACTCCTACGAGCAGTACTTC. This codes for CASSRTFTGGLDSYEQYF.

This clone was seen just once. The CDR3 loop reads CASSLDLFGDYGYTF. CDR3 nucleotide sequence: TGTGCCAGCAGTTTGGACCTGTTCGGGGACTATGGCTACACCTTC. This chain links TRBV27 with TRBJ1-2; the D is unclear. The V gene's germline CDR1 is MNHEY and CDR2 SMNVEV (reference sequence). V lost 3 bases and J 3 bases, leaving 14 bases between the germline ends. There are 15 residues in the CDR3.

The chain links TRBV5-4 to TRBJ2-2; 7 bases line up with TRBD1. Looked up from germline, CDR1 is SGHNT and CDR2 is YYREEE (reference sequence). This CDR3 is 15 amino acids long. J lost 3 bases, V lost 4 bases, and 6 bases had no gene match. Here the CDR3 reads CASSLGTDYTGELFF. In DNA form, the CDR3 reads TGTGCCAGCAGCCTGGGGACAGACTACACCGGGGAGCTGTTTTTT.

CDR3: CASTTSGGGKADTQYF. The CDR3 region has the DNA TGTGCCAGCACCACTTCAGGAGGGGGCAAGGCAGATACGCAGTATTTT. The chain carries TRBV3-1 (or the pseudogene TRBV3-2) and TRBJ2-3, with D possibly matching TRBD1 (7 bases). The CDR3 runs 16 residues. CDR1 is LGHDT, CDR2 YNNKEL, per germline (reference sequence). V gave up 7 bases and J gave up 4 bases, with 21 bases separating them.

V usage is TRBV5-1 and J usage is TRBJ2-1; tentatively, D is TRBD2 (6 bases). V was pared by 3 bases and J by 12 bases, with 16 bases between. CDR3 size: 13 residues. CDR1 SGHRS and CDR2 YFSETQ come from the germline V gene. CDR3 in DNA: TGCGCCAGCAGCTCCCCGGGGGATAGCGGGCAGTTCTTC. Translating gives CASSSPGDSGQFF. Full variable domain (rest looked up from reference TRBV5-1 and TRBJ2-1): KAGVTQTPRYLIKTRGQQVTLSCSPISGHRSVSWYQQTPGQGLQFLFEYFSETQRNKGNFPGRFSGRQFSNSRSEMNVSTLELGDSALYLCASSSPGDSGQFFGPGTRLTVL.

The genes are TRBV6-1 and TRBJ1-4; TRBD1 agrees at 7 bases. CDR3 length: 14 amino acids. Unmatched junction bases numbered 3, after V lost 6 bases and J lost 2 bases. Germline CDR1 reads MNHNS; CDR2 reads SASEGT. CDR3 bases: TGTGCCAGCAGACCAGGGGGTACTAATGAAAAACTGTTTTTT. It specifies CASRPGGTNEKLFF.

J is TRBJ1-5 and V is TRBV27; TRBD1 might be the D (5 bases). The germline gives CDR1 MNHEY, CDR2 SMNVEV (reference sequence). This CDR3 is 14 amino acids long. Trimming pared 7 bases from V and 7 bases from J, leaving 17 bases between. The CDR3: CASTGDLDRQPQHF. CDR3 DNA sequence: TGTGCCAGCACGGGGGATCTGGATCGACAGCCCCAGCATTTT.

This clone was counted a single time. V and J are TRBV5-1 and TRBJ1-1, with D perhaps matching TRBD1 (6 bases). Trimming cost V 2 bases and J 2 bases, with 13 bases left between them. The CDR3 runs 15 residues. In germline, CDR1 is SGHRS, CDR2 YFSETQ. As DNA, the CDR3 is TGCGCCAGCAGCTTACGCCAGGGGACCAACACTGAAGCTTTCTTT. Translated: CASSLRQGTNTEAFF.

The gene calls are TRBV7-3 and TRBJ2-4, with TRBD2 as a possible D gene (6 bases). The CDR3 has 13 amino acids. Trimming cost V 6 bases and J 7 bases, with 13 bases left between them. The germline V gene encodes CDR1 SGHTA and CDR2 FQGTGA. The CDR3 here is CASSSGRSNIQYF. In DNA, the CDR3 is TGTGCCAGCAGTTCAGGGAGGTCCAACATTCAGTACTTC. Using reference TRBV7-3 and TRBJ2-4 for the parts outside the CDR3, the full variable domain is GAGVSQTPSNKVTEKGKYVELRCDPISGHTALYWYRQSLGQGPEFLIYFQGTGAADDSGLPNDRFFAVRPEGSVSTLKIQRTERGDSAVYLCASSSGRSNIQYFGAGTRLSVL.

This clone was detected a few times. For the CDR3, the DNA is TGTGCCAGCAGGAGGGCCCCCCCAGAGGGGCAGTATTTT. This translates into CASRRAPPEGQYF. J is TRBJ2-3 and V is TRBV6-5, with a tentative D call TRBD2 (5 bases). V was clipped by 6 bases and J by 11 bases, with 18 bases between them. This CDR3 spans 13 amino acids. Per the germline V gene, CDR1 is MNHEY and CDR2 is SVGAGI.

The rearrangement joins TRBV6-1 to TRBJ2-7; a possible D gene is TRBD2 (6 bases). The germline CDR1 and CDR2 sequences are MNHNS and SASEGT. With 5 bases removed from V and 5 bases from J, the gap between germline ends came to 19 bases. The CDR3 has 15 residues. CDR3 DNA: TGTGCCAGCAGTTTTAGTGGGGCGGGGAACCACGAGCAGTACTTC. It specifies CASSFSGAGNHEQYF.

The gene calls are TRBV5-1 and TRBJ2-2, with D unclear. CDR1 and CDR2 (germline): SGHRS, YFSETQ. The CDR3 is 14 amino acids. V was cut by 4 bases and J by 0 bases, with 7 bases left in between. The CDR3 is CASSESSNTGELFF. The CDR3 DNA reads as TGCGCCAGCAGCGAAAGCTCGAACACCGGGGAGCTGTTTTTT. Combining the CDR3 with reference TRBV5-1 and TRBJ2-2 gives the whole variable domain KAGVTQTPRYLIKTRGQQVTLSCSPISGHRSVSWYQQTPGQGLQFLFEYFSETQRNKGNFPGRFSGRQFSNSRSEMNVSTLELGDSALYLCASSESSNTGELFFGEGSRLTVL.

The chain recombines TRBV21-1 with TRBJ2-7; TRBD1 is the table's D call and was not checked against the DNA. TRBV21-1 is annotated as a pseudogene. CDR3 length: 17 amino acids. CDR3 residues: CASSKAGRCPSPYEQYF. The DNA of the CDR3 is TGTGCCAGCAGCAAAGCGGGCCGTTGCCCAAGCCCGTACGAGCAGTACTTC.

This clone was counted once. The chain recombines TRBV2 with TRBJ1-4; 10 bases line up with TRBD1. The germline gives CDR1 SNHLY, CDR2 FYNNEI. The CDR3 is made up of 16 amino acids. Germline trimming cut 5 bases from V and 4 bases from J; bases unmatched to any gene: 7. This CDR3 reads CASSIDRGRVNEKLFF. Here the CDR3 DNA reads TGTGCCAGCAGTATCGACAGGGGGCGAGTTAATGAAAAACTGTTTTTT.

The J gene is TRBJ2-1, the V gene TRBV7-2, with D possibly TRBD2 on 5 matching bases. Germline lookup yields CDR1 SGHTA and CDR2 FQGNSA. The CDR3 is made up of 16 amino acids. Trimming removed 0 bases from V and 3 bases from J, with 12 bases in between. CDR3 sequence (DNA): TGTGCCAGCAGCTTAGCCCGAGGGTTACTCTACAATGAGCAGTTCTTC. It encodes CASSLARGLLYNEQFF.

The CDR3 region has the DNA TGTGCCAGCAGCCAAGTGTCCATCTCTGGGGCCAACGTCCTGACTTTC. Encoded protein: CASSQVSISGANVLTF. The genes are TRBV3-1 (or the pseudogene TRBV3-2) and TRBJ2-6; D is unclear. CDR1 and CDR2 (germline): LGHDT, YNNKEL (reference sequence). V lost 1 base and J lost 0, with 7 bases in between. The CDR3 is made up of 16 amino acids.

The V and J genes are TRBV6-5 and TRBJ2-1; TRBD2 is a possible D gene (6 bases). The CDR3 sequence is 13 residues long. Trimming removed 6 bases from V and 10 bases from J, with 16 bases in between. CDR1 is MNHEY and CDR2 is SVGAGI in the germline V gene. CDR3 nucleotides: TGTGCCAGCAGCACTCCCGGGACTCTGGAGCAGTTCTTC. It codes for CASSTPGTLEQFF.